These 2 T cell receptor beta chains were all obtained from the same sample, sequenced in a study of cytomegalovirus exposure and HLA in healthy donors. Primers for the PCR totalled 60 Vbeta and 13 Jbeta. Assay used: immunoSEQ multiplex PCR; TCRdb lists only in-frame clones, some missing. This table holds 100,000 or so clones, under 80% found once. Sample: PBMCs. The receptors were sampled from a woman aged 25-40 years in good health and CMV-seronegative.

This chain uses TRBV27 with TRBJ1-1; TRBD1 might be the D (5 bases). This CDR3 region has 14 residues. Per germline, CDR1 MNHEY and CDR2 SMNVEV (reference sequence). V was clipped by 3 bases and J by 0 bases, with 8 bases between them. CDR3 loop: CASSLPGMNTEAFF. The DNA for the CDR3 is TGTGCCAGCAGTTTGCCAGGGATGAACACTGAAGCTTTCTTT.

The V gene is TRBV5-1, the J gene TRBJ1-1; 8 bases match TRBD1. Germline CDR1 and CDR2: SGHRS and YFSETQ. The CDR3 loop spans 13 amino acids. The V and J ends lost 3 bases and 4 bases, in that order; junction bases with no gene match: 2. The DNA of the CDR3 is TGCGCCAGCAGCTGGACAGGGCTCACTGAAGCTTTCTTT. This encodes CASSWTGLTEAFF.